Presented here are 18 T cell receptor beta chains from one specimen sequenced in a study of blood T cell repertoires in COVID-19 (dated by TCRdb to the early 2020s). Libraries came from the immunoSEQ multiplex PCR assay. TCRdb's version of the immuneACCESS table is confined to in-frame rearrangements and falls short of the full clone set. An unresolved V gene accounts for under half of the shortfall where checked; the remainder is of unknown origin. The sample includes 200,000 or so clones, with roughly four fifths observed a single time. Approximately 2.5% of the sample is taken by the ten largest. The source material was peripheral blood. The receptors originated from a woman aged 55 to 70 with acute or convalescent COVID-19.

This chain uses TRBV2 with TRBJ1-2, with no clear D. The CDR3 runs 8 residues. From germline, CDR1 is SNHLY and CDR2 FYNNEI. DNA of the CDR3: TGTGTTATCGATGGCTACACCTTC. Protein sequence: CVIDGYTF.

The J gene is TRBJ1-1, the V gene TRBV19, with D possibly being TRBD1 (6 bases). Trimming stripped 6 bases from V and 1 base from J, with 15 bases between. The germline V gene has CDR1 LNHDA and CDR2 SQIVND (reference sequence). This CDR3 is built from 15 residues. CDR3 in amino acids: CASSQIETGNTEAFF. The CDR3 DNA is TGTGCCAGTAGCCAGATAGAGACAGGGAACACTGAAGCTTTCTTT.

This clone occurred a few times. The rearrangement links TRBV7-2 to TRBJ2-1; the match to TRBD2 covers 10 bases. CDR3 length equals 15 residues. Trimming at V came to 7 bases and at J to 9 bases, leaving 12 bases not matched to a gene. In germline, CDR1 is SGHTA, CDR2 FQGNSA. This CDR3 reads CASTPMSGGVGEQFF. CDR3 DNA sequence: TGTGCCAGCACTCCTATGAGCGGGGGGGTCGGTGAGCAGTTCTTC.

CDR3 residues: CASSTQGESTEAFF. The DNA for the CDR3 is TGTGCCAGCAGCACACAGGGGGAGAGCACTGAAGCTTTCTTT. V gene TRBV5-6 combines with J gene TRBJ1-1; 8 bases line up with TRBD1. The germline gives CDR1 SGHDT, CDR2 YYEEEE. Germline trimming cut 4 bases from V and 4 bases from J; bases unmatched to any gene: 6. CDR3 length: 14 amino acids. The variable domain in full, with the rest retrieved from reference TRBV5-6 and TRBJ1-1, is DAGVTQSPTHLIKTRGQQVTLRCSPKSGHDTVSWYQQALGQGPQFIFQYYEEEERQRGNFPDRFSGHQFPNYSSELNVNALLLGDSALYLCASSTQGESTEAFFGQGTRLTVV.

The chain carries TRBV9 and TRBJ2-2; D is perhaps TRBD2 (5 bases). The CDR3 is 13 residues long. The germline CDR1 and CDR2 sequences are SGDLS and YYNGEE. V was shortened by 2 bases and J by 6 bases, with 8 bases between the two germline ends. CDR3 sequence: CASSVRAAGELFF. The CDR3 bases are TGTGCCAGCAGCGTGAGGGCGGCCGGGGAGCTGTTTTTT.

DNA of the CDR3: TGTGCCAGCAGCGTAGGGCGTTATAGCGAAAAACTGTTTTTT. As protein: CASSVGRYSEKLFF. V and J are TRBV9 and TRBJ1-4; no reliable D call. CDR1 SGDLS and CDR2 YYNGEE come from the germline V gene. There are 14 residues in the CDR3. Trimming removed 0 bases from V and 8 bases from J, with 11 bases in between. Drawing the rest from reference TRBV9 and TRBJ1-4, the complete variable domain is DSGVTQTPKHLITATGQRVTLRCSPRSGDLSVYWYQQSLDQGLQFLIQYYNGEERAKGNILERFSAQQFPDLHSELNLSSLELGDSALYFCASSVGRYSEKLFFGSGTQLSVL.

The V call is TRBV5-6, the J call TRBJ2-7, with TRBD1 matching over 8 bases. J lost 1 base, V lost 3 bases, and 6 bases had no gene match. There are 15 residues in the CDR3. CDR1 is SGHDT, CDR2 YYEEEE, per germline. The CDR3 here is CASSWGQALSYEQYF. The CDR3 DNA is TGTGCCAGCAGCTGGGGACAGGCTCTTTCCTACGAGCAGTACTTC.

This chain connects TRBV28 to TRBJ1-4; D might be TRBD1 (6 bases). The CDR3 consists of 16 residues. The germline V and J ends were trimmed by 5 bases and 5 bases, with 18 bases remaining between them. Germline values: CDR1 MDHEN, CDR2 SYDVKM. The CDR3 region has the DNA TGTGCCAGCAGTCTCCGAGATCGGGGGGCAAATGAAAAACTGTTTTTT. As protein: CASSLRDRGANEKLFF.

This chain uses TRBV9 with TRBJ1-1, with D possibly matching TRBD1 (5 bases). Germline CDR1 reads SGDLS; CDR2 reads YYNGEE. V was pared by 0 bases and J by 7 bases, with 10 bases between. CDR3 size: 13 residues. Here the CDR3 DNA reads TGTGCCAGCAGCGTAGCGGTCCAGGGTGAAGCTTTCTTT. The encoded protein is CASSVAVQGEAFF.

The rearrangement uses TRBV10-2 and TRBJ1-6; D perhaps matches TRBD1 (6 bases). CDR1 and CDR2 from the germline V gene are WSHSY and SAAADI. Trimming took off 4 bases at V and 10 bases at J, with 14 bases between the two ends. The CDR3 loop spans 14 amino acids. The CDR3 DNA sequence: TGCGCCAGCAGTGTAGGCCAGAGGGGGTCACCCCTCCACTTT. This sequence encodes CASSVGQRGSPLHF.

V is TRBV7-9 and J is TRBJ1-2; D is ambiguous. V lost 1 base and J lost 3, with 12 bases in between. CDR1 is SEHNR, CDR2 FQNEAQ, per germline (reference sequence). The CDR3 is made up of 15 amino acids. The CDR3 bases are TGTGCCAGCAGCTTAGAAGGGAGCTTATACTATGGCTACACCTTC. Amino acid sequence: CASSLEGSLYYGYTF.

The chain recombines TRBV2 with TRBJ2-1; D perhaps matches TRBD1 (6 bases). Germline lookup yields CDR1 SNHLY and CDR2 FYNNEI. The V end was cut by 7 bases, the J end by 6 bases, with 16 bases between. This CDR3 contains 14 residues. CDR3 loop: CASNAQGKRNEQFF. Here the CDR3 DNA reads TGTGCCAGCAATGCACAGGGTAAGCGCAATGAGCAGTTCTTC.

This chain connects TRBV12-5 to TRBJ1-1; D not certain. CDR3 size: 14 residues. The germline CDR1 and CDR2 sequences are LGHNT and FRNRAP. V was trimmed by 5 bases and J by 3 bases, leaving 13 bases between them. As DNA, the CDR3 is TGTGCTAGTGGTCCCGTGGGGAGTCACACTGAAGCTTTCTTT. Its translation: CASGPVGSHTEAFF.

The CDR3 loop reads CASRISSYGYTF. In DNA form, the CDR3 reads TGTGCCAGCAGGATAAGTAGCTATGGCTACACCTTC. V is TRBV13 and J is TRBJ1-2; D not certain. V lost 6 bases and J lost 4, with 9 bases in between. CDR1 PRHDT and CDR2 FYEKMQ come from the germline V gene (reference sequence). This CDR3 region has 12 residues. Supplemented by reference TRBV13 and TRBJ1-2, the full variable domain reads AAGVIQSPRHLIKEKRETATLKCYPIPRHDTVYWYQQGPGQDPQFLISFYEKMQSDKGSIPDRFSAQQFSDYHSELNMSSLELGDSALYFCASRISSYGYTFGSGTRLTVV.

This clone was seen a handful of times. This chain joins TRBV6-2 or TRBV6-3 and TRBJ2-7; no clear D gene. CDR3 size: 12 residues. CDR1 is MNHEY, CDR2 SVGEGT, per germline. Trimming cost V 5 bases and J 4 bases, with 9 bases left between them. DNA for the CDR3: TGTGCCAGCAGTCATACGGTATACGAGCAGTACTTC. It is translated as CASSHTVYEQYF.

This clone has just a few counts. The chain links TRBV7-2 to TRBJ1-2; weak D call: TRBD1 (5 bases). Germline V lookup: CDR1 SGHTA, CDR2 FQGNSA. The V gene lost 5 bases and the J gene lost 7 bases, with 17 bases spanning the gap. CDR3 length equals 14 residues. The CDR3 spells CASSPSGGVGGYTF. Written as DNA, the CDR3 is TGTGCCAGCAGCCCCTCCGGGGGGGTAGGTGGCTACACCTTC.

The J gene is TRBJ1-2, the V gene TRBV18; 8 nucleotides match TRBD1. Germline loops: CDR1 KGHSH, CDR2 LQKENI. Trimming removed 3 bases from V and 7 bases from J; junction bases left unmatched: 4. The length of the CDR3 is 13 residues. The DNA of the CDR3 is TGTGCCAGCTCACCGATGGACAGGGCTGGCTACACCTTC. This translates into CASSPMDRAGYTF.

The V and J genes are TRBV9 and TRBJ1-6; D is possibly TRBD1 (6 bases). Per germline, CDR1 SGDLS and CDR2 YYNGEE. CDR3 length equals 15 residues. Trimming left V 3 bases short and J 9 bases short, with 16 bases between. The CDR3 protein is CASSAGQSNVSPLHF. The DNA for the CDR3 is TGTGCCAGCAGCGCTGGACAGTCCAACGTTTCACCCCTCCACTTT.